This T cell receptor (beta chain) is from a study of cytomegalovirus exposure and HLA in healthy donors. Measured with immunoSEQ multiplex PCR; TCRdb has only the in-frame clones, and not every one. The sample holds around 120,000 clones, around 89% seen once. Separate from the roughly 670-subject first cohort, the 120-subject validation cohort was the one that the donors belonged to. Study results and caveats: Cytomegalovirus association was assigned to more than 150 TCR beta chains. A few of the chains that were CMV-associated were confirmed in vitro to be specific for CMV antigens. Published work reported that the classifier diagnosed cytomegalovirus status with high specificity and sensitivity.

About this clone: Antigen: not known.

Germline V gene data show CDR1 as GTSNPN and CDR2 as SVGIG (reference sequence). The CDR3 consists of 12 residues. Trimming shortened V by 0 bases and J by 5 bases, and 7 bases separated the two germline ends. J is TRBJ2-5 and V is TRBV30, with D unresolved. This clonotype was sampled from a woman aged 18-29 years in good health and CMV-seropositive. Material for sequencing was PBMCs. CDR3 sequence reads: CAWSVRRETQYF. The CDR3 coding sequence is TGTGCCTGGAGTGTACGGCGGGAGACCCAGTACTTC.